The rows below give T cell receptor beta chains drawn from one sample of a study of molecular identifiers for immune sequencing clone quantification. Each CDR3 protein gets one entry after TCRdb re-called the PCR reads with MiXCR. This sample has 85,000 to 100,000 distinct CDR3 sequences, with 20% to 30% found just once. Sequencing input: naive CD8+ T cells from blood, with Jurkat cell RNA spiked in. Receptor source: a human donor in good health. Some libraries in this study had Jurkat cell RNA spiked in. Each CDR3 is given with its conserved first and last residue. D genes are given only for firm matches. Some rows have no size entry. The others give once, few or many, or a class for an expanded clone.

many,-,TRBV7-6,TRBJ1-3,CASSPSWDTVLREAGNTIYF,TGTGCCAGCAGCCCGTCTTGGGACACGGTACTTAGGGAGGCTGGAAACACCATATATTTT
many,-,TRBV7-6,TRBJ2-1,CASSLMGGAIHNEQFF,TGTGCCAGCAGCCTAATGGGGGGCGCGATTCACAATGAGCAGTTCTTC
few,-,TRBV24-1,TRBJ2-1,CATSDLTGPYNEQFF,TGTGCCACCAGTGATTTGACAGGGCCCTACAATGAGCAGTTCTTC
-,TRBD1,TRBV4-1,TRBJ2-1,CASSQAGTANEQFF,TGCGCCAGCAGCCAGGCCGGGACAGCGAATGAGCAGTTCTTC
-,TRBD2,TRBV29-1,TRBJ2-1,CSVEGLAGDNEQFF,TGCAGCGTGGAGGGACTAGCGGGAGACAATGAGCAGTTCTTC
-,TRBD1,TRBV5-6,TRBJ2-5,CASSSSDRFEETQYF,TGTGCCAGCAGCTCCTCGGACAGGTTTGAGGAGACCCAGTACTTC
many,-,TRBV29-1,TRBJ2-7,CSATDSYEQYF,TGCAGCGCCACGGACAGCTACGAGCAGTACTTC
many,TRBD2,TRBV6-5,TRBJ2-2,CASSYVAGGLGGELFF,TGTGCCAGCAGTTACGTGGCGGGGGGGCTCGGCGGGGAGCTGTTTTTT
many,TRBD1,TRBV5-4,TRBJ2-7,CASSLGQGAEEQYF,TGTGCCAGCAGCTTGGGACAGGGTGCGGAAGAGCAGTACTTC
many,-,TRBV6-5,TRBJ2-7,CASSYGQGTYEQYF,TGTGCCAGCAGTTACGGGCAGGGAACCTACGAGCAGTACTTC
-,-,TRBV2,TRBJ2-7,CATTPDQDTSSSYEQYF,TGTGCCACCACACCGGACCAGGACACGTCGAGCTCCTACGAGCAGTACTTC
many,-,TRBV4-3,TRBJ2-2,CASSLWRSGTGELFF,TGCGCCAGCAGCCTCTGGCGGTCCGGCACCGGGGAGCTGTTTTTT
-,TRBD1,TRBV27,TRBJ1-2,CASSPRTGLFRYPF,TGTGCCAGCAGTCCCAGGACAGGATTGTTTCGCTACCCCTTC
-,-,TRBV30,TRBJ2-1,CAWSVLGALQFF,TGTGCCTGGAGTGTACTGGGGGCCCTGCAGTTCTTC
-,-,TRBV28,TRBJ1-1,CASRHRQAGTEAFF,TGTGCCAGCAGGCACCGACAGGCGGGTACTGAAGCTTTCTTT
many,-,TRBV7-9,TRBJ2-7,CASSSYGTSYEQYF,TGTGCCAGCAGCTCCTACGGGACTTCCTACGAGCAGTACTTC
many,-,TRBV7-2,TRBJ2-4,CASSPRWGEWDIQYF,TGTGCCAGCAGCCCCCGATGGGGGGAATGGGACATTCAGTACTTC
many,-,TRBV5-6,TRBJ2-7,CASSLGEAYEQYF,TGTGCCAGCAGCTTGGGGGAAGCCTACGAGCAGTACTTC
-,-,TRBV5-6,TRBJ2-2,CASSFFSTGELFF,TGTGCCAGCAGCTTTTTCAGCACCGGGGAGCTGTTTTTT
many,-,TRBV4-3,TRBJ1-2,CASSQDLTRGAEGYTF,TGCGCCAGCAGCCAAGATCTAACCCGGGGCGCGGAGGGCTACACCTTC
-,TRBD2,TRBV5-3,TRBJ2-1,CASSFGRGAGEQFF,TGTGCCAGCAGCTTCGGGAGGGGGGCAGGTGAGCAGTTCTTC
few,TRBD1,TRBV9,TRBJ2-2,CASSGAGGMNTGELFF,TGTGCCAGCAGCGGTGCAGGGGGAATGAACACCGGGGAGCTGTTTTTT
many,-,TRBV9,TRBJ2-5,CASSPLGSGVETQYF,TGTGCCAGCAGCCCACTTGGTTCGGGAGTGGAGACCCAGTACTTC
-,TRBD1,TRBV7-9,TRBJ2-1,CASSLVGQGVNVQFF,TGTGCCAGCAGCTTAGTGGGCCAGGGGGTCAATGTGCAGTTCTTC
-,-,TRBV6-5,TRBJ1-4,CASRTNRAINEKLFF,TGTGCCAGCAGGACAAACAGGGCTATTAATGAAAAACTGTTTTTT
few,-,TRBV13,TRBJ2-1,CASSLGQGFPYNEQFF,TGTGCCAGCAGCTTAGGCCAGGGGTTCCCCTACAATGAGCAGTTCTTC
many,-,TRBV13,TRBJ2-3,CASSLEPGGAAGDTQYF,TGTGCCAGCAGCTTGGAACCCGGAGGCGCGGCAGGAGATACGCAGTATTTT
few,-,TRBV19,TRBJ2-1,CASSWGGDNEQFF,TGTGCCAGTAGTTGGGGCGGGGACAATGAGCAGTTCTTC
few,-,TRBV5-6,TRBJ2-7,CASSLGVRGGYEQYF,TGTGCCAGCAGCTTGGGGGTCAGGGGAGGGTACGAGCAGTACTTC
many,TRBD1,TRBV6-2/TRBV6-3,TRBJ2-7,CASSSLRQGVYEQYF,TGTGCCAGCAGTTCCCTAAGACAGGGTGTCTACGAGCAGTACTTC
many,-,TRBV7-8,TRBJ2-5,CASSPWGVRETQYF,TGTGCCAGCAGCCCATGGGGGGTCCGGGAGACCCAGTACTTC
many,TRBD2,TRBV4-3,TRBJ2-1,CASSQPLAGGHEQFF,TGCGCCAGCAGCCAACCGCTAGCGGGGGGGCATGAGCAGTTCTTC
many,-,TRBV12-3/TRBV12-4,TRBJ1-4,CASSLGINEKLFF,TGTGCCAGCAGTTTAGGTATTAATGAAAAACTGTTTTTT
-,-,TRBV20-1,TRBJ2-1,CSARDLGGSSYNEQFF,TGCAGTGCTAGAGATCTCGGGGGATCCTCCTACAATGAGCAGTTCTTC
many,-,TRBV29-1,TRBJ2-7,CSVASDSDEQYF,TGCAGCGTTGCGTCTGATAGCGACGAGCAGTACTTC
many,-,TRBV6-5,TRBJ2-5,CASSYSRIIEQETQYF,TGTGCCAGCAGTTACTCCCGAATAATAGAGCAAGAGACCCAGTACTTC